Listed here are 6 T cell receptor beta chains from one sample, sequenced in a study of a mutant IDH1 vaccine in newly diagnosed glioma. These TCRs' antigens remain unknown. Data came from immunoSEQ multiplex PCR; TCRdb stores just in-frame clones and leaves some out. Of tens of thousands of clones listed, roughly 90% are singletons. The time point was: week 11, during vaccination. In the vaccine, a single dose held 300 ug of the mutant IDH1 20-mer peptide, along with topical imiquimod. Source: PBMCs, taken from a glioma patient whose treatment included an IDH1 peptide vaccine. The receptor set was obtained from a man aged 50-59 years with glioma.

This clone was observed once. The chain has TRBV7-9 and TRBJ2-2, with D perhaps given as TRBD1 or TRBD2 (6 bases each). This CDR3 spans 15 amino acids. Germline V CDR1 and CDR2: SEHNR, FQNEAQ (reference sequence). The V and J ends lost 5 bases and 7 bases respectively, with 17 bases between them. The CDR3 DNA is TGTGCCAGCAGCACAAGGAGGGGGAGAGGCGGGGAGCTGTTTTTT. Amino acids: CASSTRRGRGGELFF.

This clone has a handful of counts. This sequence joins TRBV4-1 and TRBJ2-3, with 8 bases identical to TRBD1. From germline, CDR1 is MGHRA and CDR2 YSYEKL. V lost 2 bases, J lost 0 bases, and 4 bases stayed unmatched. CDR3 length: 16 residues. The CDR3 here is CASSQRGTGSTDTQYF. For the CDR3, the DNA is TGCGCCAGCAGCCAAAGGGGGACAGGCAGCACAGATACGCAGTATTTT.

The gene calls are TRBV27 and TRBJ1-2; weak D call: TRBD1 (5 bases). The germline V gene encodes CDR1 MNHEY and CDR2 SMNVEV (reference sequence). V lost 6 bases and J 8 bases, leaving 19 bases between the germline ends. This CDR3 comprises 14 residues. CDR3 DNA sequence: TGTGCCAGCAGCCCACGGGGGGGGGAGGGCGGCTACACCTTC. Protein: CASSPRGGEGGYTF.

The rearrangement links TRBV7-6 to TRBJ1-4; D unclear. Trimming took 0 bases from V and 7 from J, leaving 12 bases between them. CDR3 length: 15 residues. Per the germline V gene, CDR1 is SGHVS and CDR2 is FNYEAQ. The CDR3 loop is CASSLASTPGEKLFF. In DNA, the CDR3 is TGTGCCAGCAGCTTAGCGTCAACCCCGGGTGAAAAACTGTTTTTT.

The V and J genes are TRBV11-2 and TRBJ2-5; 9 bases are a match to TRBD1. J gave up 4 bases and V 5 bases, and 8 bases lay outside the gene matches. The CDR3 contains 15 residues. Germline V lookup: CDR1 SGHAT, CDR2 FQNNGV. DNA of the CDR3: TGTGCCAGCAGCCCCCTAAGACAGGGGGTAGAGACCCAGTACTTC. Encoded protein: CASSPLRQGVETQYF. Filled out from reference TRBV11-2 and TRBJ2-5, the complete variable domain reads EAGVAQSPRYKIIEKRQSVAFWCNPISGHATLYWYQQILGQGPKLLIQFQNNGVVDDSQLPKDRFSAERLKGVDSTLKIQPAKLEDSAVYLCASSPLRQGVETQYFGPGTRLLVL.

J is TRBJ1-6 and V is TRBV5-6, with 7 bases matching TRBD1. The J segment lost 6 bases and the V segment lost 5 bases, leaving 5 bases of the junction unmatched. The CDR3 length is 14 residues. Germline V lookup: CDR1 SGHDT, CDR2 YYEEEE. CDR3: CASSLTGVNSPLHF. CDR3 nucleotide sequence: TGTGCCAGCAGTCTAACAGGGGTTAATTCACCCCTCCACTTT.